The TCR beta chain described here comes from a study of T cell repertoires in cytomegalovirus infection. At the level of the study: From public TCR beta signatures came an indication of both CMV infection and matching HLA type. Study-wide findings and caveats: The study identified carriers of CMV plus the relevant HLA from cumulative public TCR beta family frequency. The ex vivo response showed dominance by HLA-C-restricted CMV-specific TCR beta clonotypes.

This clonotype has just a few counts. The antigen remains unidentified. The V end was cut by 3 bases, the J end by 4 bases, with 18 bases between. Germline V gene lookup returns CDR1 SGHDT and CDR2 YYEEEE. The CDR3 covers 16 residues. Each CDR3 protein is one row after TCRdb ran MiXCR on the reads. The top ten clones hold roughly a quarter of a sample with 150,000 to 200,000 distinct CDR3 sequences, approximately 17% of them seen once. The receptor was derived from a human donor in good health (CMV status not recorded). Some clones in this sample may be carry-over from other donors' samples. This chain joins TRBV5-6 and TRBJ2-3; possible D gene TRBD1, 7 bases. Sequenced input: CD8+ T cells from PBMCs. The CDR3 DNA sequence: TGTGCCAGCAGCTGGGGGGCGACAGGGACAGCAGATACGCAGTATTTT. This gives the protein CASSWGATGTADTQYF.